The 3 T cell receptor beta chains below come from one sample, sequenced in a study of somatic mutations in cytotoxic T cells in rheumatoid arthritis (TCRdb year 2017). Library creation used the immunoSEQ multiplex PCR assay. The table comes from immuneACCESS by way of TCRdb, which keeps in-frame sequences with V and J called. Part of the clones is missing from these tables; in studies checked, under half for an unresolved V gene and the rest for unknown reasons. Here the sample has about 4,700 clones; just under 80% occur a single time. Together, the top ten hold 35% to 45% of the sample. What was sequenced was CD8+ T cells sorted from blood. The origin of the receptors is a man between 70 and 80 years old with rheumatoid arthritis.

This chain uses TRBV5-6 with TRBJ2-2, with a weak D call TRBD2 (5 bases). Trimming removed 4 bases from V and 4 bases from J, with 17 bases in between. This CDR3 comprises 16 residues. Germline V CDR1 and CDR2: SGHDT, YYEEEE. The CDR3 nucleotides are TGTGCCAGCAGCCTCCTTGCGTCTAGCCCCACCGGGGAGCTGTTTTTT. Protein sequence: CASSLLASSPTGELFF.

The CDR3 DNA sequence: TGCGCCAGCAGCCAAGTAACTAGCGGGTTCTACGAGCAGTACTTC. Protein sequence: CASSQVTSGFYEQYF. The chain couples TRBV4-1 to TRBJ2-7; TRBD2 agrees at 9 bases. The CDR3 length is 15 residues. CDR1 is MGHRA and CDR2 is YSYEKL in the germline V gene. V dropped 1 base and J dropped 3; count of bases not matched to a gene: 4.

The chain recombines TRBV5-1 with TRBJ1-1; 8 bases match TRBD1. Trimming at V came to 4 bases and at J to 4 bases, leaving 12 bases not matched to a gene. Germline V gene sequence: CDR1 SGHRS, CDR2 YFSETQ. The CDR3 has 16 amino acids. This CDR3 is CASSLASTGVFTEAFF. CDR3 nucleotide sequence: TGCGCCAGCAGCCTGGCCTCGACAGGGGTTTTCACTGAAGCTTTCTTT.